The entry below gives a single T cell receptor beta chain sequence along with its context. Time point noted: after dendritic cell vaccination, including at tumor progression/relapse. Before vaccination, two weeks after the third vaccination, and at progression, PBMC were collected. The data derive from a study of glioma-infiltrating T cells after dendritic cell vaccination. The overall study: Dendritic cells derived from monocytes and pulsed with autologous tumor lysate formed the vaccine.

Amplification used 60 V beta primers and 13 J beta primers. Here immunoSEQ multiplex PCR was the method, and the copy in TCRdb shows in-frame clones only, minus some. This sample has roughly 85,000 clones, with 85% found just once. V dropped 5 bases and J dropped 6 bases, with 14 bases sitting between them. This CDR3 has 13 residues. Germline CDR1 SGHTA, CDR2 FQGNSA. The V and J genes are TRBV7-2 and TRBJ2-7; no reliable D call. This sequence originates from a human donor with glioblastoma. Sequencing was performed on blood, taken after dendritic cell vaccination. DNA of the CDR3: TGTGCCAGCAGCCCGGCCTACACGGGCGAGCAGTACTTC. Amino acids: CASSPAYTGEQYF.